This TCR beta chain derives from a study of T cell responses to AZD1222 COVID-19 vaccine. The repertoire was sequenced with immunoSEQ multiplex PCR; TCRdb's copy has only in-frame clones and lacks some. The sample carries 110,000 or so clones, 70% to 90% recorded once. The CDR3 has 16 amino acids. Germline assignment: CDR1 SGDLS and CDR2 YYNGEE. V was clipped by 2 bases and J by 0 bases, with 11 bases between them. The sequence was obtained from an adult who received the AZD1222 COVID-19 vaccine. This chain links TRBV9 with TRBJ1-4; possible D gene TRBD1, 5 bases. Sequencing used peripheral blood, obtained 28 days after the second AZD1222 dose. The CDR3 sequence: CASSVWGRTTNEKLFF. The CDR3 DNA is TGTGCCAGCAGCGTGTGGGGCAGAACAACTAATGAAAAACTGTTTTTT.